The clone carrying this T cell receptor (beta chain) was seen many times. Time point described: newly diagnosed GD, antithyroid drugs for less than 3 months. There was RNA extracted from PBMCs, and the TCR library was made from it. The data stem from a study of regulatory T cells in long-lasting Graves disease. Construction of TCR beta libraries relied on iRepertoire HTBI primers and on Arm-PCR targeting CDR3 regions. TCRdb re-called the multiplex PCR reads through MiXCR, storing one row per CDR3 protein. The data show 380,000 or so distinct CDR3 sequences, around 15% seen once. The same data also contributed to another study, on T cells in Graves' hyperthyroidism and ophthalmopathy.

The clonotype was recovered from a woman younger than 30 with Graves disease. The sample in question was peripheral blood mononuclear cells (PBMCs), obtained at new diagnosis, from a patient treated with antithyroid drugs.

The CDR3 DNA sequence: TGTGCCAGCAGCTCCCTGAGAGGCACCGGGGAGCTGTTTTTT. Encoded protein: CASSSLRGTGELFF. The J gene is TRBJ2-2, the V gene TRBV11-2, with D uncertain. Germline-derived CDR1 and CDR2 are SGHAT and FQNNGV. The CDR3 is 14 amino acids. V gave up 4 bases and J gave up 4 bases, with 10 bases separating them. Full variable domain (rest looked up from reference TRBV11-2 and TRBJ2-2): EAGVAQSPRYKIIEKRQSVAFWCNPISGHATLYWYQQILGQGPKLLIQFQNNGVVDDSQLPKDRFSAERLKGVDSTLKIQPAKLEDSAVYLCASSSLRGTGELFFGEGSRLTVL.